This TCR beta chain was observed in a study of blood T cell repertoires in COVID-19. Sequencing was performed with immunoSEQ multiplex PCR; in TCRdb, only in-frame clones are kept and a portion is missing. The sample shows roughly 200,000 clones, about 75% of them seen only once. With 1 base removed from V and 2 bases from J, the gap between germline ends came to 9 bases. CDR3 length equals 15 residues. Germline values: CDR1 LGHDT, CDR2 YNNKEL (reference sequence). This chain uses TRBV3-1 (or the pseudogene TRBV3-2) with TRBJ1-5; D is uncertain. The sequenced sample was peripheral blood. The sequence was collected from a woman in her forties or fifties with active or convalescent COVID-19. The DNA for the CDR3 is TGTGCCAGCAGCCAAGTCCGGGGTTGCAATCAGCCCCAGCATTTT. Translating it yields CASSQVRGCNQPQHF.